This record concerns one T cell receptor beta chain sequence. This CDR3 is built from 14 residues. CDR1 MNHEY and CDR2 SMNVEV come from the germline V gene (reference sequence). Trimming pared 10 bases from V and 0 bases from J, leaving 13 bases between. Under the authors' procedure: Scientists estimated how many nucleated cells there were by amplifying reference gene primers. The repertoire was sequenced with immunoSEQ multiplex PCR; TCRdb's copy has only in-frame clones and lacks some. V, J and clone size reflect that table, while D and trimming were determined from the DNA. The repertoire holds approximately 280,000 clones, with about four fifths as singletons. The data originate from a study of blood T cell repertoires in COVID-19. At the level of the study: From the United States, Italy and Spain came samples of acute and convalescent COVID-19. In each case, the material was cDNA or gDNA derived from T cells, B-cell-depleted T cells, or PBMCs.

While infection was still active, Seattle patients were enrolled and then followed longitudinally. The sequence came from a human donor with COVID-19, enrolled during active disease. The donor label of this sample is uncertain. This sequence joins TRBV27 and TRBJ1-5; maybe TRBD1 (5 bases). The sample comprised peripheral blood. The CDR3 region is CATHPRVSNQPQHF. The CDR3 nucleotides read TGTGCCACCCATCCCAGGGTTAGCAATCAGCCCCAGCATTTT.